Shown below are 20 T cell receptor beta chains from a single sample sequenced in a study of cytomegalovirus exposure and HLA in healthy donors. A multiplex PCR was run with 60 Vbeta primers and 13 Jbeta primers. Here immunoSEQ multiplex PCR was the method, and the copy in TCRdb shows in-frame clones only, minus some. Here the sample spans some 120,000 clones, roughly a tenth being singletons. The sequenced sample consisted of PBMCs. The receptor source for this set is a woman aged 18-29 years in good health and CMV-seropositive.

The V and J genes are TRBV11-2 and TRBJ2-7; possibly TRBD1 for D (6 bases). V was trimmed by 8 bases and J by 1 base, leaving 9 bases between them. The CDR3 has 12 amino acids. Germline-derived CDR1 and CDR2 are SGHAT and FQNNGV. CDR3 nucleotide sequence: TGTGCCAGCTCAGGGGAGTCCTACGAGCAGTACTTC. It yields the protein CASSGESYEQYF.

The rearrangement links TRBV5-4 to TRBJ2-1; TRBD2 matches 8 bases. CDR1 is SGHNT and CDR2 is YYREEE in the germline V gene (reference sequence). This CDR3 has 14 amino acids. V trimming: 4 bases; J trimming: 3 bases; junction bases outside the gene matches: 3. CDR3 protein: CASSLSGSYNEQFF. The CDR3 DNA reads as TGTGCCAGCAGCCTGAGCGGGAGCTACAATGAGCAGTTCTTC.

The chain links TRBV6-6 to TRBJ2-1, with 8 bases fitting TRBD2. In germline, CDR1 is MNHNY, CDR2 SVGAGI (reference sequence). The ends lost 6 bases at V and 4 bases at J; junction bases unmatched: 5. This CDR3 is built from 14 residues. The CDR3 DNA follows: TGTGCCAGCAGGACTAGCGAAGCATACAATGAGCAGTTCTTC. Encoded protein: CASRTSEAYNEQFF.

The table lists this clone with a few counts. The chain employs TRBV28 and TRBJ2-3, with 7 positions matching TRBD2. The CDR3 sequence is 17 residues long. J lost 2 bases, V lost 4 bases, and 12 bases had no gene match. Germline-derived CDR1 and CDR2 are MDHEN and SYDVKM. The chain's CDR3 is CASSSQLAAPSTDTQYF. CDR3 nucleotides: TGTGCCAGCAGTTCTCAGCTAGCGGCCCCCTCCACAGATACGCAGTATTTT. The full variable domain, its missing parts supplied by reference TRBV28 and TRBJ2-3, is DVKVTQSSRYLVKRTGEKVFLECVQDMDHENMFWYRQDPGLGLRLIYFSYDVKMKEKGDIPEGYSVSREKKERFSLILESASTNQTSMYLCASSSQLAAPSTDTQYFGPGTRLTVL.

This clone has just a few counts. The DNA of the CDR3 is TGTGCCAGCAGCCCACCTTTTACGACGGGAGGTCACAATGAGCAGTTCTTC. Its translation is CASSPPFTTGGHNEQFF. The V gene is TRBV5-4, the J gene TRBJ2-1; 7 nucleotides align to TRBD2. V was pared by 4 bases and J by 5 bases, with 15 bases of the junction left unmatched. Germline V gene lookup returns CDR1 SGHNT and CDR2 YYREEE (reference sequence). The CDR3 runs to 17 residues.

V and J are TRBV6-6 and TRBJ2-1; D is unresolved. Germline CDR1 reads MNHNY; CDR2 reads SVGAGI (reference sequence). The CDR3 loop spans 16 amino acids. V was shortened by 8 bases and J by 4 bases, with 21 bases between the two germline ends. The CDR3 DNA reads as TGTGCCAGCCCCCCTACCTCTTTACCCGCTTACAATGAGCAGTTCTTC. Residues: CASPPTSLPAYNEQFF.

This clone was counted between two and nine times. The chain joins TRBV5-1 to TRBJ1-1; no clear D gene. This CDR3 has 14 residues. Trimming stripped 0 bases from V and 0 bases from J, with 6 bases between. Germline V CDR1 and CDR2: SGHRS, YFSETQ. The CDR3 DNA reads as TGCGCCAGCAGCTTGGCCGGTATGAACACTGAAGCTTTCTTT. Its protein is CASSLAGMNTEAFF. Combining the CDR3 with reference TRBV5-1 and TRBJ1-1 gives the whole variable domain KAGVTQTPRYLIKTRGQQVTLSCSPISGHRSVSWYQQTPGQGLQFLFEYFSETQRNKGNFPGRFSGRQFSNSRSEMNVSTLELGDSALYLCASSLAGMNTEAFFGQGTRLTVV.

This chain connects TRBV7-8 to TRBJ2-4; D possibly corresponds to TRBD2 (5 bases). The germline V gene has CDR1 SGHVS and CDR2 FQNEAQ. The CDR3 covers 13 residues. Trimming took off 1 base at V and 10 bases at J, with 11 bases between the two ends. The CDR3 loop reads CASSLGSRGIQYF. The DNA for the CDR3 is TGTGCCAGCAGCTTAGGGTCGCGAGGGATTCAGTACTTC.

The table lists this clone with a few counts. This rearrangement joins TRBV5-1 to TRBJ2-5; no firm D call. Germline loops: CDR1 SGHRS, CDR2 YFSETQ. The CDR3 contains 13 residues. The germline V and J ends were trimmed by 1 base and 4 bases, with 8 bases remaining between them. CDR3 amino acids: CASSLLSGETQYF. Written as DNA, the CDR3 is TGCGCCAGCAGCTTGTTATCGGGAGAGACCCAGTACTTC. Combining the CDR3 with reference TRBV5-1 and TRBJ2-5 gives the whole variable domain KAGVTQTPRYLIKTRGQQVTLSCSPISGHRSVSWYQQTPGQGLQFLFEYFSETQRNKGNFPGRFSGRQFSNSRSEMNVSTLELGDSALYLCASSLLSGETQYFGPGTRLLVL.

A few counts support this clone. V gene TRBV19 combines with J gene TRBJ1-3, with D perhaps TRBD1 (5 bases). Trimming left V 6 bases short and J 1 base short, with 10 bases between. The CDR3 is 14 amino acids. Germline-derived CDR1 and CDR2 are LNHDA and SQIVND (reference sequence). The DNA of the CDR3 is TGTGCCAGTAGATACGGGGGGTCTGGAAACACCATATATTTT. Protein sequence: CASRYGGSGNTIYF.

The chain has TRBV21-1 and TRBJ2-7; the table's D gene call, TRBD1, was not cross checked with the DNA. TRBV21-1 is a pseudogene segment. The CDR3 length is 16 residues. In DNA form, the CDR3 reads TGTGCCAGCAGTGTACCGACGGACAACTACCCATACGAGCAGTACTTC. Protein product: CASSVPTDNYPYEQYF.

Only a few counts were recorded for this clone. This sequence joins TRBV2 and TRBJ1-1, with 8 bases lining up with TRBD1. Germline-derived CDR1 and CDR2 are SNHLY and FYNNEI. After removal of 8 bases from V and 4 bases from J, the junction contained 6 bases not matched to a gene. This CDR3 is 13 amino acids long. The CDR3: CASGQGVSTEAFF. CDR3 nucleotides: TGTGCCAGCGGACAGGGTGTTTCCACTGAAGCTTTCTTT. The full variable domain, rest sourced from reference TRBV2 and TRBJ1-1, is EPEVTQTPSHQVTQMGQEVILRCVPISNHLYFYWYRQILGQKVEFLVSFYNNEISEKSEIFDDQFSVERPDGSNFTLKIRSTKLEDSAMYFCASGQGVSTEAFFGQGTRLTVV.

The chain uses TRBV11-2 and TRBJ1-1, with 7 bases lining up with TRBD1. After removal of 5 bases from V and 3 bases from J, the junction contained 6 bases not matched to a gene. The CDR3 spans 14 residues. Germline CDR1 and CDR2: SGHAT and FQNNGV. DNA of the CDR3: TGTGCCAGCAGCGGTCGACAGGGAGACACTGAAGCTTTCTTT. This gives the protein CASSGRQGDTEAFF.

This clone was detected only a few times. The gene calls are TRBV27 and TRBJ2-1; TRBD2 aligns across 12 bases. The ends lost 7 bases at V and 4 bases at J; junction bases unmatched: 5. In germline, CDR1 is MNHEY, CDR2 SMNVEV (reference sequence). The CDR3 covers 15 residues. CDR3: CASTPGTSGYNEQFF. CDR3 nucleotide sequence: TGTGCCAGCACTCCCGGGACTAGCGGGTACAATGAGCAGTTCTTC.

CDR3 residues: CAWSATGKYGYTF. The CDR3 nucleotides are TGTGCCTGGAGTGCGACAGGAAAATATGGCTACACCTTC. V and J are TRBV30 and TRBJ1-2, with D possibly matching TRBD1 (6 bases). The length of the CDR3 is 13 residues. Trimming stripped 1 base from V and 5 bases from J, with 11 bases between. Per the germline V gene, CDR1 is GTSNPN and CDR2 is SVGIG (reference sequence). Based on the CDR3 plus reference TRBV30 and TRBJ1-2, the full variable domain is SQTIHQWPATLVQPVGSPLSLECTVEGTSNPNLYWYRQAAGRGLQLLFYSVGIGQISSEVPQNLSASRPQDRQFILSSKKLLLSDSGFYLCAWSATGKYGYTFGSGTRLTVV.

This clone occurred a few times. CDR3 sequence reads: CASRAPIGTSGYGYTF. CDR3 coding DNA: TGTGCCAGCAGGGCTCCGATCGGGACAAGTGGCTATGGCTACACCTTC. This chain uses TRBV2 with TRBJ1-2; tentatively, D is TRBD1 (6 bases). CDR1 and CDR2 from the germline V gene are SNHLY and FYNNEI. V was shortened by 6 bases and J by 4 bases, with 21 bases between the two germline ends. The CDR3 contains 16 residues.

This clone has a handful of counts. J is TRBJ2-5 and V is TRBV27; 8 bases are shared with TRBD2. Germline V gene data show CDR1 as MNHEY and CDR2 as SMNVEV (reference sequence). V gave up 4 bases and J gave up 9 bases; unmatched junction bases: 10. The CDR3 loop spans 14 amino acids. This CDR3 is CASSSGGDIGPQYF. The DNA of the CDR3 is TGTGCCAGCAGTTCCGGGGGGGATATTGGGCCCCAGTACTTC.

This clone was detected a few times. This chain uses TRBV6-1 with TRBJ1-2; 10 bases fit TRBD1. The trim removed 1 base at V and 2 bases at J, leaving 4 bases unmatched. The CDR3 runs 16 residues. Germline V gene lookup returns CDR1 MNHNS and CDR2 SASEGT. For the CDR3, the DNA is TGTGCCAGCAGTGAAGTAGGGGGACAGGGGAACTATGGCTACACCTTC. Its protein product is CASSEVGGQGNYGYTF.

V gene TRBV11-2 combines with J gene TRBJ1-4, with TRBD1 identical over 11 bases. CDR3 size: 14 residues. Germline V gene data show CDR1 as SGHAT and CDR2 as FQNNGV. V trimming: 3 bases; J trimming: 7 bases; junction bases outside the gene matches: 1. CDR3 coding DNA: TGTGCCAGCAGCTTCGGGACAGGGGGTGAAAAACTGTTTTTT. It is translated as CASSFGTGGEKLFF.

In this sample, this clone turned up a few times. V usage is TRBV6-6 and J usage is TRBJ2-3; 13 positions match TRBD2. Looked up from germline, CDR1 is MNHNY and CDR2 is SVGAGI (reference sequence). V shed 5 bases and J 5 bases; nucleotides not matched to a gene: 7. The CDR3 contains 16 residues. This CDR3 reads CASSGTSGRALDTQYF. The CDR3, as DNA: TGTGCCAGCAGTGGTACTAGCGGGAGGGCCCTAGATACGCAGTATTTT.